The clone carrying this T cell receptor (beta chain) was observed many times. Its specificity is not known. No donor was unhealthy or non-Caucasian. This entry comes from a study of identical twins. Findings of the study overall: The authors drew conclusions from cross-sectional statistical analysis rather than following the same donors.

TCRdb re-called the 5' RACE reads through MiXCR, storing one row per CDR3 protein. The table records 310,000 or so distinct CDR3 sequences, 8.5% to 9.5% of them present only once. The data were also submitted as part of a second study, on yellow fever vaccine responses in identical twins.

This clonotype originated in a woman aged 18-35 years in good health. The sample was CD8+ T cells sorted from blood.

CDR3 bases: TGCGCCAGCAGCCAAGATTGGGCTAGCGGGGATACGCAGTATTTT. Translated: CASSQDWASGDTQYF. The rearrangement links TRBV4-3 to TRBJ2-3, with 8 bases identical to TRBD2. Trimming cost V 0 bases and J 6 bases; bases outside gene matches: 5. This CDR3 contains 15 residues. From germline, CDR1 is LGHNA and CDR2 YSLEER.